A single sample gave rise to the 20 T cell receptor beta chains below, sequenced in a study of cytomegalovirus exposure and HLA in healthy donors. Primers for the PCR totalled 60 Vbeta and 13 Jbeta. The table came from immunoSEQ multiplex PCR; TCRdb's copy has only in-frame clones and leaves some out. Here the sample spans about 150,000 clones, approximately 82% being singletons. The sequencing sample was made of PBMCs. The receptors come from a woman aged 45 to 65 in good health and CMV-seropositive.

In regard to this clone: The same CDR3 also results from other DNA sequences found in this sample. V is TRBV11-2 and J is TRBJ2-7; D is unresolved. The CDR3 covers 12 residues. Germline CDR1 is SGHAT and CDR2 is FQNNGV. V was pared by 2 bases and J by 3 bases, with 5 bases between. CDR3 loop: CASSLRSYEQYF. In nucleotides, the CDR3 is TGTGCCAGCAGCTTAAGGAGCTACGAGCAGTACTTC.

As to this clone: Other DNA sequences in this sample translate to the same CDR3. The rearrangement uses TRBV10-3 and TRBJ2-7, with TRBD1 matching over 8 bases. The CDR3 is 12 amino acids. Germline CDR1 and CDR2: ENHRY and SYGVKD. V lost 6 bases and J lost 4; bases outside the gene matches: 2. This CDR3 reads CAIRTGAYEQYF. Here the CDR3 DNA reads TGTGCCATCAGGACAGGGGCGTACGAGCAGTACTTC.

The CDR3: CASSDQGQPQHF. The CDR3, as DNA: TGTGCCAGCAGTGACCAGGGACAGCCCCAGCATTTT. The chain employs TRBV2 and TRBJ1-5; the D gene is possibly TRBD1 (5 bases). Germline lookup yields CDR1 SNHLY and CDR2 FYNNEI. The CDR3 spans 12 residues. V lost 3 bases to trimming and J lost 7 bases, with 7 bases between them.

This clone was observed a few times. The rearrangement joins TRBV5-1 to TRBJ2-2; unclear D gene. V dropped 0 bases and J dropped 3 bases, with 9 bases sitting between them. The germline gives CDR1 SGHRS, CDR2 YFSETQ. This CDR3 contains 15 residues. Here the CDR3 DNA reads TGCGCCAGCAGCTTGGTTCCCATAGACACCGGGGAGCTGTTTTTT. It is translated as CASSLVPIDTGELFF.

The chain employs TRBV10-3 and TRBJ2-4, with 9 bases lining up with TRBD1. The trim removed 2 bases at V and 7 bases at J, leaving 3 bases unmatched. CDR1 and CDR2 (germline): ENHRY, SYGVKD. CDR3 length equals 14 residues. In nucleotides, the CDR3 is TGTGCCATCAGTGAGCCGACAGGGGGTAACATTCAGTACTTC. Translated: CAISEPTGGNIQYF.

J is TRBJ1-1 and V is TRBV5-1; maybe TRBD1 (5 bases). CDR1 is SGHRS and CDR2 is YFSETQ in the germline V gene. Trimming took 2 bases from V and 1 from J, leaving 12 bases between them. The CDR3 is made up of 15 amino acids. CDR3 sequence (DNA): TGCGCCAGCAGCTTATTATCCGGACAGAACACTGAAGCTTTCTTT. Protein: CASSLLSGQNTEAFF.

This clone showed up just once. J is TRBJ1-4 and V is TRBV6-1; D gene uncertain. Germline V gene data show CDR1 as MNHNS and CDR2 as SASEGT. With 2 bases removed from V and 8 bases from J, the gap between germline ends came to 15 bases. The CDR3 runs 15 residues. CDR3 coding DNA: TGTGCCAGCAGTGAATCGGCCCCGAGGGAGGAAAAACTGTTTTTT. Translation: CASSESAPREEKLFF.

The DNA of the CDR3 is TGTGCCAGCACCGTAGGGGGGGTGGGTTCACCCCTCCACTTT. Its translation is CASTVGGVGSPLHF. V is TRBV6-6 and J is TRBJ1-6, with TRBD1 as a possible D gene (6 bases). The CDR3 has 14 amino acids. V gave up 7 bases and J gave up 9 bases, with 16 bases separating them. Germline assignment: CDR1 MNHNY and CDR2 SVGAGI (reference sequence).

J is TRBJ2-7 and V is TRBV25-1, with TRBD1 matching 9 bases. There are 15 residues in the CDR3. J gave up 0 bases and V 2 bases, and 2 bases lay outside the gene matches. Germline CDR1 is MGHDK and CDR2 is SYGVNS. CDR3 DNA: TGTGCCAGCAGTGAACCGGGACAGGGCTCCTACGAGCAGTACTTC. Translation: CASSEPGQGSYEQYF.

In DNA, the CDR3 is TGTGCCAGCAGCTTAGGAGTTTCGGCTAATGAAAAACTGTTTTTT. As protein: CASSLGVSANEKLFF. The genes are TRBV7-9 and TRBJ1-4; D is undetermined. Germline lookup yields CDR1 SEHNR and CDR2 FQNEAQ (reference sequence). Trimming left V 1 base short and J 3 bases short, with 9 bases between. This CDR3 contains 15 residues.

The rearrangement joins TRBV4-3 to TRBJ2-7; maybe TRBD1 (5 bases). Trimming took 2 bases from V and 4 from J, leaving 18 bases between them. Germline-derived CDR1 and CDR2 are LGHNA and YSLEER. CDR3 length: 16 residues. The CDR3 loop reads CASSQTATVGIYEQYF. The CDR3 DNA sequence: TGCGCCAGCAGCCAAACCGCGACAGTGGGGATTTACGAGCAGTACTTC.

The V call is TRBV9, the J call TRBJ1-1; D gene ambiguous. CDR3 length: 13 residues. Germline V gene sequence: CDR1 SGDLS, CDR2 YYNGEE. V was clipped by 1 base and J by 7 bases, with 11 bases between them. This CDR3 is CASSVKVYSEAFF. The CDR3, as DNA: TGTGCCAGCAGCGTAAAGGTCTACAGTGAAGCTTTCTTT.

The V call is TRBV5-8, the J call TRBJ2-1; 9 nucleotides match TRBD1. Germline loops: CDR1 SGHTS, CDR2 YDEGEE. Trimming at V came to 4 bases and at J to 6 bases, leaving 14 bases not matched to a gene. The CDR3 loop spans 17 amino acids. DNA for the CDR3: TGTGCCAGCAGCCACACCCTCGGGACAGGGTGGATCAATGAGCAGTTCTTC. Translated, it gives CASSHTLGTGWINEQFF.

The chain is built from TRBV5-1 and TRBJ2-1; 10 nucleotides line up with TRBD2. The length of the CDR3 is 16 residues. CDR1 and CDR2 (germline): SGHRS, YFSETQ. Trimming at V came to 0 bases and at J to 7 bases, leaving 7 bases not matched to a gene. The CDR3 reads CASSLGGLAGANEQFF. CDR3 sequence (DNA): TGCGCCAGCAGCTTGGGGGGCCTAGCGGGGGCGAATGAGCAGTTCTTC. Complete variable domain (other parts from reference TRBV5-1 and TRBJ2-1): KAGVTQTPRYLIKTRGQQVTLSCSPISGHRSVSWYQQTPGQGLQFLFEYFSETQRNKGNFPGRFSGRQFSNSRSEMNVSTLELGDSALYLCASSLGGLAGANEQFFGPGTRLTVL.

This clone was counted once. V usage is TRBV20-1 and J usage is TRBJ1-1; no reliable D call. CDR1 and CDR2 (germline): DFQATT, SNEGSKA (reference sequence). This CDR3 is 11 amino acids long. Trimming took off 1 base at V and 5 bases at J, with 5 bases between the two ends. CDR3 coding DNA: TGCAGTGCTAGAGGGCAGACTGAAGCTTTCTTT. Amino acid sequence: CSARGQTEAFF.

The V and J genes are TRBV29-1 and TRBJ1-1; D gene ambiguous. Germline CDR1 SQVTM, CDR2 ANQGSEA. The germline V and J ends were trimmed by 5 bases and 1 base, with 5 bases remaining between them. The CDR3 is 11 residues long. The CDR3 region is CSVLKNTEAFF. CDR3 bases: TGCAGCGTTCTAAAGAACACTGAAGCTTTCTTT.

The V call is TRBV7-6, the J call TRBJ2-1; weak D call: TRBD2 (6 bases). The germline CDR1 and CDR2 sequences are SGHVS and FNYEAQ. The CDR3 sequence is 13 residues long. The V end lost 5 bases, the J end lost 5 bases, and 10 bases lay between the germline ends. The CDR3 region is CASSQRLDNEQFF. CDR3 nucleotide sequence: TGTGCCAGCAGCCAACGACTAGACAATGAGCAGTTCTTC.

Regarding this clone: The junction and the germline gene differ at one end; a read error may be behind it. This specimen includes other DNA sequences encoding the same CDR3. The rearrangement links TRBV2 to TRBJ1-1, with a tentative D call TRBD1 (6 bases). Germline-derived CDR1 and CDR2 are SNHLY and FYNNEI. The CDR3 runs 13 residues. The CDR3 spells CATIYRANTEAFF. The CDR3 coding sequence is TGTGCCACCATTTACAGGGCGAACACTGAAGCCTTCTTT.

This chain links TRBV10-3 with TRBJ1-4; 10 bases fit TRBD1. The length of the CDR3 is 15 residues. The V gene end was trimmed by 6 bases and the J gene end by 7 bases; junction bases not matched to a gene: 8. Germline CDR1 is ENHRY and CDR2 is SYGVKD. The CDR3 DNA reads as TGTGCCATCAGACCCGGGACAGGGGAACCTGAAAAACTGTTTTTT. Its translation: CAIRPGTGEPEKLFF.

This chain joins TRBV19 and TRBJ1-4; 7 nucleotides agree with TRBD1. Losses at the gene ends were 3 bases for V and 7 bases for J; bases not matched to a gene: 5. CDR1 is LNHDA, CDR2 SQIVND, per germline (reference sequence). CDR3 size: 14 residues. The DNA of the CDR3 is TGTGCCAGTAGTATGGACAGGAGCCGTGAAAAACTGTTTTTT. Translation: CASSMDRSREKLFF.